Following are 17 T cell receptor beta chains from one sample sequenced in a study of cytomegalovirus exposure and HLA in healthy donors. 60 Vbeta and 13 Jbeta primers were used in PCR. TCRdb keeps only in-frame clones here, not all; method: immunoSEQ multiplex PCR. The repertoire holds 84,000 or so clones, with around 77% as singletons. Sequencing was carried out using PBMCs. The receptors derive from a man younger than 45 in good health and CMV-seronegative.

This chain joins TRBV7-9 and TRBJ2-7; 7 bases line up with TRBD1. This CDR3 is built from 15 residues. In germline, CDR1 is SEHNR, CDR2 FQNEAQ (reference sequence). V shed 5 bases and J 3 bases; nucleotides not matched to a gene: 10. The DNA for the CDR3 is TGTGCCAGCAGCAACCCTACAGGGGCGGGCTACGAGCAGTACTTC. It yields the protein CASSNPTGAGYEQYF. The variable domain in full, with the rest retrieved from reference TRBV7-9 and TRBJ2-7, is DTGVSQNPRHKITKRGQNVTFRCDPISEHNRLYWYRQTLGQGPEFLTYFQNEAQLEKSRLLSDRFSAERPKGSFSTLEIQRTEQGDSAMYLCASSNPTGAGYEQYFGPGTRLTVT.

This chain connects TRBV7-9 to TRBJ2-7, with D hard to call. V was cut by 5 bases and J by 3 bases, with 5 bases left in between. This CDR3 spans 11 amino acids. CDR1 SEHNR and CDR2 FQNEAQ come from the germline V gene (reference sequence). Here the CDR3 reads CASSHHYEQYF. DNA of the CDR3: TGTGCCAGCAGCCATCACTACGAGCAGTACTTC.

The chain has TRBV7-2 and TRBJ1-5, with D possibly TRBD1 on 5 matching bases. Trimming shortened V by 0 bases and J by 3 bases, and 12 bases separated the two germline ends. There are 16 residues in the CDR3. The germline CDR1 and CDR2 sequences are SGHTA and FQGNSA. The CDR3 bases are TGTGCCAGCAGCTTAGCGGGGACTGGGAACAATCAGCCCCAGCATTTT. Translating gives CASSLAGTGNNQPQHF.

A single count supports this clone. The V and J genes are TRBV27 and TRBJ2-7; 9 bases agree with TRBD1. The CDR3 covers 15 residues. V lost 3 bases, J lost 2 bases, and 5 bases stayed unmatched. Per the germline V gene, CDR1 is MNHEY and CDR2 is SMNVEV (reference sequence). CDR3 nucleotide sequence: TGTGCCAGCAGTTTTGGGACAGGGATCCCCTACGAGCAGTACTTC. It is translated as CASSFGTGIPYEQYF.

The chain couples TRBV18 to TRBJ1-4; possibly TRBD1 for D (5 bases). This CDR3 spans 15 amino acids. V lost 3 bases, J lost 5 bases, and 13 bases lay in between. Germline V gene lookup returns CDR1 KGHSH and CDR2 LQKENI. In DNA, the CDR3 is TGTGCCAGCTCACCCCGGGACGGACTAAATGAAAAACTGTTTTTT. This encodes CASSPRDGLNEKLFF.

The chain links TRBV30 to TRBJ2-7; 16 positions match TRBD2. CDR3 length: 17 amino acids. Germline V lookup: CDR1 GTSNPN, CDR2 SVGIG (reference sequence). V was pared by 4 bases and J by 3 bases, with 9 bases of the junction left unmatched. CDR3: CAWNSGTSGRGYYEQYF. The CDR3 nucleotides are TGTGCCTGGAACTCCGGGACTAGCGGGAGGGGGTACTACGAGCAGTACTTC.

The sample holds one count of this clone. The V and J genes are TRBV9 and TRBJ1-3; 10 bases line up with TRBD1. This CDR3 is 17 amino acids long. With V trimmed by 0 bases and J by 3 bases, 6 bases remained unmatched. CDR1 SGDLS and CDR2 YYNGEE come from the germline V gene. CDR3 nucleotide sequence: TGTGCCAGCAGCGTAGGTGCCGGGACAGGGGTTGGAAACACCATATATTTT. It encodes CASSVGAGTGVGNTIYF.

This clone was seen a few times. The chain links TRBV5-1 to TRBJ1-2, with no clear D. The CDR3 consists of 15 residues. V gave up 2 bases and J gave up 5 bases, with 16 bases separating them. Germline CDR1 SGHRS, CDR2 YFSETQ. As DNA, the CDR3 is TGCGCCAGCAGCTTTTGGGAGGGTGATGGGTATGGCTACACCTTC. Protein sequence: CASSFWEGDGYGYTF.

V and J are TRBV11-2 and TRBJ2-2; 8 bases line up with TRBD2. The ends lost 5 bases at V and 2 bases at J; junction bases unmatched: 13. Germline CDR1 is SGHAT and CDR2 is FQNNGV. The CDR3 extends over 18 amino acids. CDR3 coding DNA: TGTGCCAGCAGCCCGGGGGGGACTCACCGACAAAACACCGGGGAGCTGTTTTTT. Translated: CASSPGGTHRQNTGELFF. The full variable domain, in which reference TRBV11-2 and TRBJ2-2 provide the parts outside the CDR3, is EAGVAQSPRYKIIEKRQSVAFWCNPISGHATLYWYQQILGQGPKLLIQFQNNGVVDDSQLPKDRFSAERLKGVDSTLKIQPAKLEDSAVYLCASSPGGTHRQNTGELFFGEGSRLTVL.

This clone has a handful of counts. The gene calls are TRBV5-1 and TRBJ1-2; D perhaps matches TRBD1 (6 bases). CDR3 length: 14 amino acids. The V end lost 1 base, the J end lost 4 bases, and 11 bases lay between the germline ends. CDR1 SGHRS and CDR2 YFSETQ come from the germline V gene. The CDR3: CASSLSGQFYGYTF. CDR3 nucleotide sequence: TGCGCCAGCAGCTTGAGTGGACAGTTCTATGGCTACACCTTC.

The V gene is TRBV19, the J gene TRBJ2-1; 8 nucleotides match TRBD1. The CDR3 runs 15 residues. V lost 8 bases to trimming and J lost 3 bases; unmatched junction nucleotides: 9. CDR1 and CDR2 from the germline V gene are LNHDA and SQIVND (reference sequence). The CDR3 DNA sequence: TGTGCCAGTGAAATCGGACAGGGCAACTACAATGAGCAGTTCTTC. Encoded protein: CASEIGQGNYNEQFF.

This clone has only a few counts. The V call is TRBV4-3, the J call TRBJ1-2, with D unresolved. V was trimmed by 0 bases and J by 2 bases, leaving 13 bases between them. Germline V lookup: CDR1 LGHNA, CDR2 YSLEER. This CDR3 region has 16 residues. The CDR3: CASSQDVWQANYGYTF. CDR3 bases: TGCGCCAGCAGCCAAGATGTGTGGCAGGCCAACTATGGCTACACCTTC.

V and J are TRBV27 and TRBJ1-5; D remains ambiguous. The V end was cut by 9 bases, the J end by 0 bases, with 12 bases between. The CDR3 spans 14 residues. Germline assignment: CDR1 MNHEY and CDR2 SMNVEV (reference sequence). CDR3: CASKHLYSNQPQHF. The CDR3 DNA follows: TGTGCCAGTAAACATCTTTATAGCAATCAGCCCCAGCATTTT.

This chain connects TRBV10-2 to TRBJ2-1; the D is unclear. The germline V gene encodes CDR1 WSHSY and CDR2 SAAADI. Trimming took off 2 bases at V and 4 bases at J, with 3 bases between the two ends. This CDR3 contains 12 residues. The CDR3 DNA reads TGCGCCAGCAGTGAGCAGTACAATGAGCAGTTCTTC. Residues: CASSEQYNEQFF.

The chain uses TRBV28 and TRBJ2-1; perhaps TRBD1 as D (5 bases). The CDR3 contains 16 residues. Trimming shortened V by 3 bases and J by 0 bases, and 12 bases separated the two germline ends. In germline, CDR1 is MDHEN, CDR2 SYDVKM. In DNA form, the CDR3 reads TGTGCCAGCAGTTTGATCACGGACACCTCCTACAATGAGCAGTTCTTC. Residues: CASSLITDTSYNEQFF.

The chain couples TRBV7-2 to TRBJ2-4, with 7 bases that match TRBD1. The V segment lost 2 bases and the J segment 9 bases; nucleotides outside the gene matches: 10. Germline V gene data show CDR1 as SGHTA and CDR2 as FQGNSA. The CDR3 loop spans 15 amino acids. The DNA for the CDR3 is TGTGCCAGCAGCTTACAAACAGGGGCACTCGGCATTCAGTACTTC. Translating it yields CASSLQTGALGIQYF.

The chain joins TRBV6-5 to TRBJ2-7; D not resolved. V was cut by 0 bases and J by 3 bases, with 6 bases left in between. There are 13 residues in the CDR3. Per the germline V gene, CDR1 is MNHEY and CDR2 is SVGAGI. Here the CDR3 DNA reads TGTGCCAGCAGTTACTCTACGCGCTACGAGCAGTACTTC. Translation gives CASSYSTRYEQYF.